A single sample is the source of the 7 T cell receptor beta chains below, sequenced in a study of blood T cell dynamics during melanoma immunotherapy. As to time point: week 3, after first cycle of checkpoint inhibitor. Clones were sequenced by immunoSEQ multiplex PCR, and TCRdb holds only the in-frame ones, with some missing. The sample shows about 10,000 clones, roughly 84% of them seen only once. The starting material was blood, obtained from a patient treated with checkpoint blockade. These receptors were taken from a human donor with melanoma.

The chain carries TRBV18 and TRBJ1-4, with D possibly being TRBD1 (5 bases). This CDR3 is built from 15 residues. Germline CDR1 reads KGHSH; CDR2 reads LQKENI. The V end was cut by 3 bases, the J end by 2 bases, with 10 bases between. CDR3 nucleotide sequence: TGTGCCAGCTCACCTCGTCAGGGTACTAATGAAAAACTGTTTTTT. Amino acids: CASSPRQGTNEKLFF.

The chain joins TRBV7-2 to TRBJ2-3; 7 bases match TRBD2. Germline assignment: CDR1 SGHTA and CDR2 FQGNSA. This CDR3 has 16 amino acids. V was clipped by 5 bases and J by 6 bases; unmatched bases: 14. The CDR3 region is CASSGDYRDGRDTQYF. The CDR3 DNA is TGTGCCAGCAGCGGGGACTACCGGGATGGTAGGGATACGCAGTATTTT. Using reference TRBV7-2 and TRBJ2-3 for the parts outside the CDR3, the full variable domain is GAGVSQSPSNKVTEKGKDVELRCDPISGHTALYWYRQSLGQGLEFLIYFQGNSAPDKSGLPSDRFSAERTGGSVSTLTIQRTQQEDSAVYLCASSGDYRDGRDTQYFGPGTRLTVL.

This clone was observed once. The chain couples TRBV19 to TRBJ2-3; 10 nucleotides agree with TRBD1. Germline loops: CDR1 LNHDA, CDR2 SQIVND (reference sequence). V lost 8 bases, J lost 2 bases, and 7 bases stayed unmatched. CDR3 length: 15 amino acids. CDR3 in amino acids: CASGVGTGATDTQYF. The CDR3 coding sequence is TGTGCCAGTGGGGTAGGGACAGGGGCCACAGATACGCAGTATTTT. Using reference TRBV19 and TRBJ2-3 for the parts outside the CDR3, the full variable domain is DGGITQSPKYLFRKEGQNVTLSCEQNLNHDAMYWYRQDPGQGLRLIYYSQIVNDFQKGDIAEGYSVSREKKESFPLTVTSAQKNPTAFYLCASGVGTGATDTQYFGPGTRLTVL.

The table lists this clone with a count of one. The gene calls are TRBV14 and TRBJ1-1; a possible D gene is TRBD1 (5 bases). Germline values: CDR1 SGHDN, CDR2 FVKESK. The CDR3 has 16 residues. V lost 1 base, J lost 10 bases, and 22 bases lay in between. The CDR3 nucleotides are TGTGCCAGCAGCCAAGCTGCAGGGAGAGATTCCAGGAGAGCTTTCTTT. Amino acid sequence: CASSQAAGRDSRRAFF.

This clone is categorized as large. The chain is built from TRBV4-1 and TRBJ1-2; D is undetermined. Germline assignment: CDR1 MGHRA and CDR2 YSYEKL. V was pared by 0 bases and J by 8 bases, with 13 bases between. CDR3 size: 14 residues. CDR3 loop: CASSQEDLTRGYTF. CDR3 DNA: TGCGCCAGCAGCCAAGAGGACCTGACGCGGGGCTACACCTTC.

The chain uses TRBV7-9 and TRBJ1-4; tentative D call: TRBD1 (5 bases). Trimming shortened V by 5 bases and J by 1 base, and 8 bases separated the two germline ends. Germline lookup yields CDR1 SEHNR and CDR2 FQNEAQ (reference sequence). The CDR3 consists of 14 residues. The DNA of the CDR3 is TGTGCCAGCAGCCAGGGAGTAACTAATGAAAAACTGTTTTTT. Protein: CASSQGVTNEKLFF.

This chain joins TRBV6-5 and TRBJ1-6; D may be TRBD1 (6 bases). Trimming cost V 5 bases and J 7 bases, with 15 bases left between them. Germline V CDR1 and CDR2: MNHEY, SVGAGI. CDR3 length: 15 residues. This CDR3 is CASSPRRGANSPLHF. CDR3 coding DNA: TGTGCCAGCAGTCCAAGGCGGGGGGCGAATTCACCCCTCCACTTT.